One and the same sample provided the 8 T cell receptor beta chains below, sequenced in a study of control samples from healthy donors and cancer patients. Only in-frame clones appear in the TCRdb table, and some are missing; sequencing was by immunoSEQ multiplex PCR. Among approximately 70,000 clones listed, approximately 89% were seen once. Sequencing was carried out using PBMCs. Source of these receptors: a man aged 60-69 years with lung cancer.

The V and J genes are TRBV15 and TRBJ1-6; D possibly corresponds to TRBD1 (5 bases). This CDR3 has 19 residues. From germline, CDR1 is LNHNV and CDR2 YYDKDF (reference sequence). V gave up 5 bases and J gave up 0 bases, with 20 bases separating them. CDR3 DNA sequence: TGTGCCACCAGCCCCGCATATGGTCTGGGGGTCTCCTATAATTCACCCCTCCACTTT. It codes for CATSPAYGLGVSYNSPLHF.

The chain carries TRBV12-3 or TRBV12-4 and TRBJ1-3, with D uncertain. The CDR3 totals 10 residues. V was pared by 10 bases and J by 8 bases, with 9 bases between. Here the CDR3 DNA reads TGTGCCACCGTGCGAGACACCATATATTTT. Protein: CATVRDTIYF.

The CDR3 reads CASSPRAGQIYGYTF. In DNA form, the CDR3 reads TGTGCCAGCAGCCCCAGGGCCGGACAAATCTATGGCTACACCTTC. This sequence joins TRBV7-2 and TRBJ1-2; weak D call: TRBD1 (5 bases). This CDR3 is 15 amino acids long. Germline CDR1 is SGHTA and CDR2 is FQGNSA. Trimming pared 5 bases from V and 4 bases from J, leaving 17 bases between.

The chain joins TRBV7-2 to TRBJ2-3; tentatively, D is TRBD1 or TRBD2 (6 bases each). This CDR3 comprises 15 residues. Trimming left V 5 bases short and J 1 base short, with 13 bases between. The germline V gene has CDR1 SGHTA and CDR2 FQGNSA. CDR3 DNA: TGTGCCAGCAGCCCACGGGGGCCCGGCACAGATACGCAGTATTTT. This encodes CASSPRGPGTDTQYF.

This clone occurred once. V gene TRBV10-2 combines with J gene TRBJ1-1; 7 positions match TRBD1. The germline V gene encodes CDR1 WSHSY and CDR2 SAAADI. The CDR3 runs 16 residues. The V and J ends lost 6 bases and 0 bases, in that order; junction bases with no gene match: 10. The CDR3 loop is CASSEGDSPMNTEAFF. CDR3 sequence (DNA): TGCGCCAGCAGCGAAGGGGACAGCCCCATGAACACTGAAGCTTTCTTT.

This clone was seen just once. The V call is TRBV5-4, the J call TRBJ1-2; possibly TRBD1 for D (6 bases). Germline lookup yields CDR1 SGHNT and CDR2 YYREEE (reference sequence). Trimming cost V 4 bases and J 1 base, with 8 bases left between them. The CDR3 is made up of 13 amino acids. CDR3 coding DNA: TGTGCCAGCAGCGTGGACAGTAACTATGGCTACACCTTC. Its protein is CASSVDSNYGYTF. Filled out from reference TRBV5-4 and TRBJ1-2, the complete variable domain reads ETGVTQSPTHLIKTRGQQVTLRCSSQSGHNTVSWYQQALGQGPQFIFQYYREEENGRGNFPPRFSGLQFPNYSSELNVNALELDDSALYLCASSVDSNYGYTFGSGTRLTVV.

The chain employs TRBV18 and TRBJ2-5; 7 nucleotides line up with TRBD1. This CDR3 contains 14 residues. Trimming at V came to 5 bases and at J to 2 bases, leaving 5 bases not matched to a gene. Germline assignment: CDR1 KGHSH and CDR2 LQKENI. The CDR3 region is CASSSGQIQETQYF. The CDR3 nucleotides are TGTGCCAGCTCATCGGGACAGATTCAAGAGACCCAGTACTTC. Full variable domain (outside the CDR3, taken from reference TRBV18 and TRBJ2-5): NAGVMQNPRHLVRRRGQEARLRCSPMKGHSHVYWYRQLPEEGLKFMVYLQKENIIDESGMPKERFSAEFPKEGPSILRIQQVVRGDSAAYFCASSSGQIQETQYFGPGTRLLVL.

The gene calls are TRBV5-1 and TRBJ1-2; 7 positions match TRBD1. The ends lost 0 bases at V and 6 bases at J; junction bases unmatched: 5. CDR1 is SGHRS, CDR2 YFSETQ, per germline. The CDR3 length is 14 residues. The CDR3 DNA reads TGCGCCAGCAGCTTGGGACAGGGAGGGGATGGCTACACCTTC. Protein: CASSLGQGGDGYTF.